This entry lists 13 T cell receptor beta chains sequenced from one sample in a study of T cells in Graves' hyperthyroidism and ophthalmopathy (dated by TCRdb to the late 2010s). Receptor libraries were prepared by multiplex PCR. Sequenced on an Illumina HiSeq 2000. Amplification of TCR beta CDR3 regions was carried out from RNA transcripts. A first-round RT-PCR of the TCR CDR3 used the HTBI primer set with the Qiagen OneStep RT-PCR kit. TCRdb reworked the public reads: Q25 trimming with fastp, MiXCR clone assembly, productive beta chains retained. Each record represents a unique CDR3 protein, reported with the most common genes and DNA among its rows. The sample profile shows some 770,000 distinct CDR3 sequences; 15% to 20% of them were found once. The leading ten clones occupy about 8.4% of the sample. Sequenced sample: blood. Receptors were obtained from a man aged 18 to 30 with Graves' hyperthyroidism.

This clonotype was picked up many times. The V and J genes are TRBV20-1 and TRBJ1-1, with a tentative D call TRBD1 (5 bases). With 5 bases removed from V and 2 bases from J, the gap between germline ends came to 15 bases. In germline, CDR1 is DFQATT, CDR2 SNEGSKA (reference sequence). The CDR3 sequence is 14 residues long. The CDR3 DNA reads TGCAGTGCTGGGGACTTTGGAGGTAACACTGAAGCTTTCTTT. It translates to CSAGDFGGNTEAFF.

The sample holds many counts of this clonotype. V usage is TRBV28 and J usage is TRBJ2-3; D is tentatively TRBD1 or TRBD2 (5 bases each). CDR1 and CDR2 (germline): MDHEN, SYDVKM. V was pared by 6 bases and J by 1 base, with 17 bases between. The CDR3 length is 16 residues. The CDR3 bases are TGTGCCAGCAGCCTCGGGGCTACCAGCGGCACAGATACGCAGTATTTT. This sequence encodes CASSLGATSGTDTQYF.

The chain links TRBV6-5 to TRBJ2-5; 7 positions agree with TRBD2. This CDR3 has 13 amino acids. Looked up from germline, CDR1 is MNHEY and CDR2 is SVGAGI. After removal of 2 bases from V and 7 bases from J, the junction contained 4 bases not matched to a gene. The CDR3 region is CASSYTRGGTQYF. Here the CDR3 DNA reads TGTGCCAGCAGTTACACTCGCGGGGGGACCCAGTACTTC.

V and J are TRBV11-1 and TRBJ2-5, with 10 bases aligning to TRBD1. The germline V gene encodes CDR1 SGHAT and CDR2 FQDESV (reference sequence). The CDR3 is 14 amino acids. With V trimmed by 8 bases and J by 3 bases, 6 bases remained unmatched. For the CDR3, the DNA is TGTGCCAGCGCCTGGGGGACAGGGGAAGAGACCCAGTACTTC. Amino acid sequence: CASAWGTGEETQYF.

The CDR3 bases are TGTGCCAGCATGGGGTCCCAAAACACCGGGGAGCTGTTTTTT. Its protein is CASMGSQNTGELFF. V and J are TRBV2 and TRBJ2-2; D unclear. Trimming removed 7 bases from V and 2 bases from J, with 11 bases in between. This CDR3 spans 14 amino acids. Germline CDR1 is SNHLY and CDR2 is FYNNEI.

The chain is built from TRBV28 and TRBJ2-3; D ambiguous. Germline V CDR1 and CDR2: MDHEN, SYDVKM. CDR3 size: 13 residues. Trimming shortened V by 6 bases and J by 1 base, and 8 bases separated the two germline ends. The CDR3 DNA reads as TGTGCCAGCAGGGTGTACGGCACAGATACGCAGTATTTT. Translating it yields CASRVYGTDTQYF.

There are a few counts of this clonotype. The rearrangement links TRBV20-1 to TRBJ2-1; 8 bases agree with TRBD2. From germline, CDR1 is DFQATT and CDR2 SNEGSKA (reference sequence). This CDR3 spans 16 amino acids. V lost 1 base and J lost 3; bases outside the gene matches: 8. The CDR3, as DNA: TGCAGTGCTAGAGCGAATAGCGGGACAATCTACAATGAGCAGTTCTTC. Translation gives CSARANSGTIYNEQFF.

This clonotype showed up many times. The chain has TRBV6-5 and TRBJ2-7; 9 nucleotides agree with TRBD2. CDR3 length: 15 residues. Trimming cost V 4 bases and J 3 bases; bases outside gene matches: 7. Per germline, CDR1 MNHEY and CDR2 SVGAGI. CDR3 DNA: TGTGCCAGCAGTTCGCGACTAGCGGACATCTACGAGCAGTACTTC. This gives the protein CASSSRLADIYEQYF.

This clonotype was counted between two and nine times. The chain links TRBV20-1 to TRBJ2-5, with D tentatively TRBD1 (6 bases). Germline CDR1 and CDR2: DFQATT and SNEGSKA (reference sequence). The germline V and J ends were trimmed by 6 bases and 5 bases, with 19 bases remaining between them. The length of the CDR3 is 14 residues. This chain's CDR3 is CSALNRVTRETQYF. The CDR3, as DNA: TGCAGTGCCTTAAACAGGGTAACTCGGGAGACCCAGTACTTC.

This chain connects TRBV7-3 to TRBJ2-1; weak D call: TRBD2 (5 bases). The CDR3 runs to 14 residues. Trimming pared 3 bases from V and 6 bases from J, leaving 12 bases between. Germline CDR1 reads SGHTA; CDR2 reads FQGTGA. The CDR3 region has the DNA TGTGCCAGCAGCTTCAGTAGCGCAGGCAATGAGCAGTTCTTC. Amino acid sequence: CASSFSSAGNEQFF.

V gene TRBV5-1 combines with J gene TRBJ2-7; no clear D. Trimming stripped 4 bases from V and 2 bases from J, with 16 bases between. Per the germline V gene, CDR1 is SGHRS and CDR2 is YFSETQ. The CDR3 has 15 residues. The CDR3 is CASSPKTPTPYEQYF. CDR3 coding DNA: TGCGCCAGCAGCCCCAAAACCCCTACCCCCTACGAGCAGTACTTC.

In regard to this clonotype: Just one base apart from a much larger clone, this may be a read error. The chain recombines TRBV11-3 with TRBJ2-1; tentatively, D is TRBD1 (6 bases). The J call is doubtful: the DNA matches TRBJ2-7 better. Germline loops: CDR1 SGHNT, CDR2 YENEEA. The length of the CDR3 is 15 residues. Here the CDR3 DNA reads TGTGCCAGCCGCTCCTTCAGGGGCTCCTACAATGAGCAGTACTTC. Its protein product is CASRSFRGSYNEQYF.

This clonotype was picked up many times. V usage is TRBV20-1 and J usage is TRBJ2-7, with TRBD1 as a possible D gene (7 bases). Trimming removed 3 bases from V and 3 bases from J, with 21 bases in between. Germline V gene sequence: CDR1 DFQATT, CDR2 SNEGSKA (reference sequence). There are 16 residues in the CDR3. Here the CDR3 reads CSARSQQGRTLYEQYF. Here the CDR3 DNA reads TGCAGTGCTAGGTCCCAACAGGGGAGGACCCTCTACGAGCAGTACTTC.